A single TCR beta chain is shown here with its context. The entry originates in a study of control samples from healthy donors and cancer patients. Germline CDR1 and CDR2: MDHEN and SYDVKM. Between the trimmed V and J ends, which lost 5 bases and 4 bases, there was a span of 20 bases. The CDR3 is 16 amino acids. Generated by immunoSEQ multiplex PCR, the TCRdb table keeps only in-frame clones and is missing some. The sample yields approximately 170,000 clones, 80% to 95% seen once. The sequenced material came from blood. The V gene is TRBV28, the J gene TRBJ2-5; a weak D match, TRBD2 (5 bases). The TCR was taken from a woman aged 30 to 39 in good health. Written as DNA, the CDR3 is TGTGCCAGCAGTCGACGCCTTTTCGGGCGGGTAGAGACCCAGTACTTC. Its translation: CASSRRLFGRVETQYF.